Sequencing of this T cell receptor beta chain was carried out in a study of T cell responses to AZD1222 COVID-19 vaccine. General study results and limits: The span of vaccine-associated CD4 TCRs extended across spike, with dominance at 160-218 and 743-854. The donors showed a predominance of white British ancestry and of females, with possible underestimation of clonal diversity. Once two AZD1222 doses were given, Spike-specific TCR breadth and depth went up.

The CDR3 length is 14 residues. Unmatched junction bases numbered 10, after V lost 6 bases and J lost 8 bases. Germline V gives CDR1 MDHEN, CDR2 SYDVKM. As to this clone: Its target is unknown.

Generated by immunoSEQ multiplex PCR, the TCRdb table keeps only in-frame clones and is missing some. The sample gives 140,000 to 150,000 clones, more than 85% of which show up once; roughly 9.1% is in the top ten. The specimen comprised peripheral blood, sampled on day 0 of AZD1222 vaccination. The source is an adult in good health. V gene TRBV28 combines with J gene TRBJ1-2; 9 bases align to TRBD1. This CDR3 reads CASSARDRERGYTF. Here the CDR3 DNA reads TGTGCCAGCAGCGCTAGGGACAGGGAAAGGGGCTACACCTTC.